The 26 T cell receptor beta chains below all came from one sample that was sequenced in a study of patients and donors after allogeneic stem cell transplantation. TCRdb re-derived calls from the RT-PCR reads in MiXCR, one entry per CDR3 protein. The sample consists of roughly 880,000 distinct CDR3 sequences, over 15% of them appearing once. Sequenced: blood, either unsorted or a sorted T cell fraction (not recorded which). These receptors were collected from a human donor who was either an allogeneic HSCT recipient or a stem cell or donor lymphocyte infusion donor (not recorded which). It is not recorded whose cells these are; they may come from a transplant donor.

The chain has TRBV10-3 and TRBJ2-7; 7 positions agree with TRBD1. J was trimmed by 7 bases and V by 5 bases; bases with no gene match: 8. This CDR3 is 13 amino acids long. Per germline, CDR1 ENHRY and CDR2 SYGVKD. The CDR3 nucleotides are TGTGCCATCAGTCGGGACAGCGTGGGGGAGCAGTACTTC. It yields the protein CAISRDSVGEQYF.

This clonotype came up a few times. J is TRBJ2-7 and V is TRBV20-1; D gene ambiguous. Per the germline V gene, CDR1 is DFQATT and CDR2 is SNEGSKA (reference sequence). This CDR3 is 13 amino acids long. Trimming pared 2 bases from V and 2 bases from J, leaving 10 bases between. This CDR3 reads CSARKNGPYEQYF. CDR3 bases: TGCAGTGCTAGAAAGAACGGACCCTACGAGCAGTACTTC.

This clonotype was counted between two and nine times. For the CDR3, the DNA is TGTGCCAGCAGCGTAGCAGGCGGTTACTCCTACAATGAGCAGTTCTTC. The encoded protein is CASSVAGGYSYNEQFF. The chain couples TRBV9 to TRBJ2-1; unclear D gene. With 0 bases removed from V and 0 bases from J, the gap between germline ends came to 10 bases. The CDR3 spans 16 residues. Germline loops: CDR1 SGDLS, CDR2 YYNGEE.

This clonotype was observed a handful of times. The rearrangement uses TRBV20-1 and TRBJ2-7, with 15 bases lining up with TRBD2. Germline V gene lookup returns CDR1 DFQATT and CDR2 SNEGSKA (reference sequence). V lost 3 bases to trimming and J lost 4 bases; unmatched junction nucleotides: 1. The CDR3 has 14 amino acids. CDR3 nucleotide sequence: TGCAGTGCTAGGGGGACTAGCGGGAGGTACGAGCAGTACTTC. Translation: CSARGTSGRYEQYF.

This clonotype was recorded a few times. The chain couples TRBV29-1 to TRBJ2-3; D call uncertain. Trimming took off 4 bases at V and 6 bases at J, with 8 bases between the two ends. In germline, CDR1 is SQVTM, CDR2 ANQGSEA. This CDR3 is 11 amino acids long. In nucleotides, the CDR3 is TGCAGCGTTGCAAGTGGCGATACGCAGTATTTT. It translates to CSVASGDTQYF.

The chain links TRBV27 to TRBJ2-7, with 8 positions matching TRBD1. J lost 3 bases, V lost 6 bases, and 7 bases had no gene match. The germline V gene encodes CDR1 MNHEY and CDR2 SMNVEV (reference sequence). The CDR3 consists of 14 residues. The CDR3 region is CASRRQGTVYEQYF. The CDR3 region has the DNA TGTGCCAGCAGGCGACAGGGGACCGTCTACGAGCAGTACTTC.

The rearrangement joins TRBV7-2 to TRBJ1-2; weak D call: TRBD1 (6 bases). This CDR3 region has 15 residues. Germline V lookup: CDR1 SGHTA, CDR2 FQGNSA. Between the trimmed V and J ends, which lost 1 base and 4 bases, there was a span of 13 bases. CDR3 sequence (DNA): TGTGCCAGCAGCTTAGGGGCGAGAGGGGGCTATGGCTACACCTTC. It encodes CASSLGARGGYGYTF.

This clonotype was detected only a few times. This chain uses TRBV5-6 with TRBJ1-4, with D possibly being TRBD1 (5 bases). The germline gives CDR1 SGHDT, CDR2 YYEEEE. Deletions cut 1 base from V and 1 base from J, with 8 bases between. The CDR3 has 15 amino acids. CDR3 DNA sequence: TGTGCCAGCAGCTTGTCAGGGCTAACTAATGAAAAACTGTTTTTT. Amino acids: CASSLSGLTNEKLFF.

This clonotype is a singleton in its sample. The chain has TRBV2 and TRBJ1-2; 11 bases fit TRBD1. The CDR3 spans 17 residues. CDR1 SNHLY and CDR2 FYNNEI come from the germline V gene. The J segment lost 4 bases and the V segment lost 1 base, leaving 8 bases of the junction unmatched. The CDR3 region has the DNA TGTGCCAGCAGTGAAGGGCTGGGACAGGGGGTGTTCTATGGCTACACCTTC. Its protein product is CASSEGLGQGVFYGYTF.

The V and J genes are TRBV9 and TRBJ2-2; the D gene could be TRBD1 or TRBD2 (5 bases each). Germline V lookup: CDR1 SGDLS, CDR2 YYNGEE. V gave up 4 bases and J gave up 4 bases, with 14 bases separating them. CDR3 length: 15 residues. CDR3 nucleotide sequence: TGTGCCAGCAGCCCATCGATGGGACCCACCGGGGAGCTGTTTTTT. It codes for CASSPSMGPTGELFF.

The V and J genes are TRBV19 and TRBJ1-1, with D possibly being TRBD1 (6 bases). The germline V gene encodes CDR1 LNHDA and CDR2 SQIVND (reference sequence). V shed 5 bases and J shed 1 base, with 20 bases lying between them. The CDR3 length is 17 residues. The CDR3 is CASSLRSDSLPNTEAFF. The CDR3 coding sequence is TGTGCCAGTAGTCTCCGATCGGACAGCCTGCCGAACACTGAAGCTTTCTTT.

In its sample, this clonotype was seen many times. The chain links TRBV4-3 to TRBJ1-2, with D possibly being TRBD1 (6 bases). The CDR3 runs to 15 residues. Germline lookup yields CDR1 LGHNA and CDR2 YSLEER. V was clipped by 8 bases and J by 3 bases, with 19 bases between them. CDR3 DNA sequence: TGCGCCAGCGCCACGAGGGGAGGGGGTGACTATGGCTACACCTTC. Translating it yields CASATRGGGDYGYTF.

This clonotype was seen repeatedly, ten times or more. DNA of the CDR3: TGTGCCAGCAGACGTGAGCGGGGGGGCTCTTACAATGAGCAGTTCTTC. Residues: CASRRERGGSYNEQFF. V and J are TRBV12-3 or TRBV12-4 and TRBJ2-1; 10 nucleotides line up with TRBD2. The CDR3 is 16 residues long. V trimming: 6 bases; J trimming: 4 bases; junction bases outside the gene matches: 9.

This clonotype has just a few counts. The V and J genes are TRBV5-4 and TRBJ2-1; 9 bases align to TRBD2. Germline V gives CDR1 SGHNT, CDR2 YYREEE (reference sequence). The CDR3 is 18 residues long. With V trimmed by 0 bases and J by 4 bases, 11 bases remained unmatched. The CDR3 DNA sequence: TGTGCCAGCAGCTTGGCGGGGGGAGGACTAGCGAAATACAATGAGCAGTTCTTC. Translated, it gives CASSLAGGGLAKYNEQFF.

The gene calls are TRBV11-3 and TRBJ2-1; no definite D call. V lost 0 bases and J 12 bases, leaving 9 bases between the germline ends. This CDR3 comprises 12 residues. Germline CDR1 reads SGHNT; CDR2 reads YENEEA. In DNA form, the CDR3 reads TGTGCCAGCAGCTTAGATCCGGCCGGGCAGTTCTTC. Translation gives CASSLDPAGQFF.

The chain is built from TRBV18 and TRBJ1-3; tentative D call: TRBD1 (6 bases). CDR3 length: 15 amino acids. Trimming took off 4 bases at V and 3 bases at J, with 13 bases between the two ends. The germline CDR1 and CDR2 sequences are KGHSH and LQKENI. The CDR3: CASSRRGQVGNTIYF. CDR3 DNA sequence: TGTGCCAGCTCACGACGGGGGCAGGTTGGAAACACCATATATTTT.

This clonotype has at least ten counts. The rearrangement joins TRBV5-1 to TRBJ1-6; D unresolved. V dropped 0 bases and J dropped 7 bases, with 11 bases sitting between them. CDR1 and CDR2 (germline): SGHRS, YFSETQ. The CDR3 totals 15 residues. The CDR3 loop reads CASSLESSPNSPLHF. The CDR3 DNA follows: TGCGCCAGCAGCTTGGAGTCCAGCCCCAATTCACCCCTCCACTTT. Looking up the rest from reference TRBV5-1 and TRBJ1-6 gives the full variable domain: KAGVTQTPRYLIKTRGQQVTLSCSPISGHRSVSWYQQTPGQGLQFLFEYFSETQRNKGNFPGRFSGRQFSNSRSEMNVSTLELGDSALYLCASSLESSPNSPLHFGNGTRLTVT.

This clonotype was seen at least ten times. This rearrangement joins TRBV7-3 to TRBJ2-3; 7 positions agree with TRBD2. Looked up from germline, CDR1 is SGHTA and CDR2 is FQGTGA. This CDR3 contains 13 residues. J gave up 6 bases and V 6 bases, and 6 bases lay outside the gene matches. In DNA, the CDR3 is TGTGCCAGCAGGCAAACCGGGGGGGATACGCAGTATTTT. Translation gives CASRQTGGDTQYF.

This clonotype was seen a handful of times. The rearrangement links TRBV7-9 to TRBJ1-2, with TRBD1 matching over 8 bases. Germline CDR1 and CDR2: SEHNR and FQNEAQ (reference sequence). V lost 4 bases, J lost 8 bases, and 12 bases stayed unmatched. This CDR3 contains 15 residues. The CDR3 bases are TGTGCCAGCAGCTATCTCCAGGGGGCTGCTTCCGGCTACACCTTC. This encodes CASSYLQGAASGYTF.

This clonotype was recorded at least ten times. The chain couples TRBV12-3 or TRBV12-4 to TRBJ2-4; 8 bases map to TRBD1. The CDR3 loop spans 15 amino acids. Trimming removed 5 bases from V and 1 base from J; junction bases left unmatched: 4. The CDR3 reads CASSKQGEAKNIQYF. The CDR3 nucleotides read TGTGCCAGCAGTAAACAGGGGGAGGCCAAAAACATTCAGTACTTC.

This clonotype was seen a few times. The chain uses TRBV20-1 and TRBJ2-1; 8 positions agree with TRBD2. The CDR3 loop spans 16 amino acids. V shed 0 bases and J 3 bases; nucleotides not matched to a gene: 7. In germline, CDR1 is DFQATT, CDR2 SNEGSKA (reference sequence). For the CDR3, the DNA is TGCAGTGCTAGAGATCGGAGCGGGAGATTCTACAATGAGCAGTTCTTC. As protein: CSARDRSGRFYNEQFF.

This clonotype was detected only once. This rearrangement joins TRBV6-5 to TRBJ1-2; D unclear. Germline V gene sequence: CDR1 MNHEY, CDR2 SVGAGI. The V end was cut by 2 bases, the J end by 4 bases, with 8 bases between. The CDR3 has 13 amino acids. The CDR3 DNA sequence: TGTGCCAGCAGTTACGGGCAGTCCTATGGCTACACCTTC. This codes for CASSYGQSYGYTF.

At least ten counts were recorded for this clonotype. The chain carries TRBV29-1 and TRBJ2-1, with 10 bases lining up with TRBD2. Germline V gene sequence: CDR1 SQVTM, CDR2 ANQGSEA. V was pared by 2 bases and J by 8 bases, with 6 bases of the junction left unmatched. The CDR3 length is 14 residues. The CDR3 here is CSVELASGSHEQFF. The CDR3 coding sequence is TGCAGCGTTGAACTGGCTAGCGGGAGCCATGAGCAGTTCTTC.

The rearrangement uses TRBV25-1 and TRBJ1-1; unclear D gene. This CDR3 region has 15 residues. Germline assignment: CDR1 MGHDK and CDR2 SYGVNS. V dropped 5 bases and J dropped 3 bases, with 16 bases sitting between them. The CDR3 coding sequence is TGTGCCAGCAGTCCCCCGGGAGAGTGGGACACTGAAGCTTTCTTT. It specifies CASSPPGEWDTEAFF.

V gene TRBV6-4 combines with J gene TRBJ2-1, with D perhaps matching TRBD1 or TRBD2 (5 bases each). The CDR3 extends over 13 amino acids. Deletions cut 1 base from V and 10 bases from J, with 11 bases between. Germline lookup yields CDR1 MRHNA and CDR2 SNTAGT. As DNA, the CDR3 is TGTGCCAGCAGTGACTATCAGGGACGGGAGCAGTTCTTC. Residues: CASSDYQGREQFF.

The V call is TRBV9, the J call TRBJ2-6, with a tentative D call TRBD2 (5 bases). The germline V gene encodes CDR1 SGDLS and CDR2 YYNGEE. There are 15 residues in the CDR3. Trimming took 1 base from V and 4 from J, leaving 9 bases between them. The CDR3 DNA reads TGTGCCAGCAGCGTACCGGGGTTCGGGGCCAACGTCCTGACTTTC. This sequence encodes CASSVPGFGANVLTF.